What follows describes a single TCR beta chain. These data belong to a study of control samples from healthy donors and cancer patients. Clones were sequenced by immunoSEQ multiplex PCR, and TCRdb holds only the in-frame ones, with some missing. Among 120,000 or so clones, around 86% were seen once, and the ten largest hold about 8.7%. The sequence derives from a man aged 35-49 years in good health. Sample: blood.

The CDR3 loop is CASSYMGDEQFF. The CDR3, as DNA: TGTGCCAGCAGTTATATGGGGGATGAGCAGTTCTTC. This chain links TRBV6-2 or TRBV6-3 with TRBJ2-1, with D perhaps matching TRBD1 or TRBD2 (5 bases each). Germline V gene sequence: CDR1 MNHEY, CDR2 SVGEGT. CDR3 length: 12 amino acids. V lost 3 bases to trimming and J lost 8 bases, with 8 bases between them.